Described below is a single T cell receptor beta chain sequence and its context. The data stem from a study of T cell changes during pregnancy in multiple sclerosis. TCRdb's table, derived via immunoSEQ multiplex PCR, lists solely in-frame clones and lacks some. The table records roughly 37,000 clones, 91% of them present only once. The source was CD4+ T cells from peripheral blood mononuclear cells, collected in the second trimester of pregnancy. This TCR was recovered from a female donor in good health, enrolled as a control in a pregnancy study.

The CDR3 DNA sequence: TGTGCCAGCAGTCCGAGACGGGGTCGGGAGACCCAGTACTTC. Residues: CASSPRRGRETQYF. The chain is built from TRBV27 and TRBJ2-5, with D possibly being TRBD2 (5 bases). V was trimmed by 5 bases and J by 5 bases, leaving 15 bases between them. The CDR3 spans 14 residues. Germline-derived CDR1 and CDR2 are MNHEY and SMNVEV (reference sequence).